In its sample, the clone carrying this TCR beta chain was seen a few times. Its antigen is unknown. Time point reported: patch test 2, 6 weeks after DPC sensitization. Treatment in this sample: therapeutic diphenylcyclopropenone sensitization with weekly scalp DPC. Total RNA came from unfractionated whole blood. This specimen belongs to a study of human T cells and chemical hapten exposure. General study findings and limits: Once DPC sensitization occurred, TCRs above 1 in 1000 frequency showed no change. Donors, who had alopecia, may show an immune response that differs from healthy people's.

TCRdb called the RACE reads again in MiXCR, with one record for every CDR3 protein. The sample consists of tens of thousands of distinct CDR3 sequences, about 10% of them appearing once. Germline loops: CDR1 SGDLS, CDR2 YYNGEE. Trimming took off 4 bases at V and 3 bases at J, with 11 bases between the two ends. The CDR3 is 13 amino acids. The specimen was whole blood, collected in connection with sensitization to the hapten diphenylcyclopropenone (DPC). This clonotype was sampled from a man aged 40-50 years with alopecia areata. Some clones in this sample may be carry-over from other donors' samples. The rearrangement uses TRBV9 and TRBJ2-7, with unresolved D. CDR3 loop: CASSPGPHYEQYV. The CDR3, as DNA: TGTGCCAGCAGCCCTGGGCCTCACTACGAGCAGTACGTC.